The clone carrying this TCR beta chain was recorded at least ten times. Both iRepertoire HTBI primers and Arm-PCR of CDR3 regions were used to build the TCR beta libraries. Source study methods: Samples collectively showed 62 TRBV and 14 TRBJ segments. TCRdb independently ran MiXCR on the multiplex PCR reads; one entry per CDR3 protein. TCRdb, rather than the study authors, made the V and J calls. The sample has about 420,000 distinct CDR3 sequences; about 15% are singletons. The data belong to a study of regulatory T cells in long-lasting Graves disease. Study background: New Graves' disease cases had less than 3 months of antithyroid drugs.

V was trimmed by 7 bases and J by 6 bases, leaving 13 bases between them. Germline CDR1 is SNHLY and CDR2 is FYNNEI. This CDR3 is built from 12 residues. Specified time point: newly diagnosed GD, antithyroid drugs for less than 3 months. Researchers made the TCR library from RNA that was extracted from PBMCs. These sequences were also reported in another study, on T cells in Graves' hyperthyroidism and ophthalmopathy.

The source is a woman aged 18-35 years with Graves disease. Here the sequenced sample was peripheral blood mononuclear cells (PBMCs), taken at new diagnosis, from a patient treated with antithyroid drugs. This chain connects TRBV2 to TRBJ2-7; TRBD1 might be the D (5 bases). The CDR3 spells CASTAGFGEQYF. CDR3 DNA: TGTGCCAGCACGGCAGGGTTCGGCGAGCAGTACTTC.